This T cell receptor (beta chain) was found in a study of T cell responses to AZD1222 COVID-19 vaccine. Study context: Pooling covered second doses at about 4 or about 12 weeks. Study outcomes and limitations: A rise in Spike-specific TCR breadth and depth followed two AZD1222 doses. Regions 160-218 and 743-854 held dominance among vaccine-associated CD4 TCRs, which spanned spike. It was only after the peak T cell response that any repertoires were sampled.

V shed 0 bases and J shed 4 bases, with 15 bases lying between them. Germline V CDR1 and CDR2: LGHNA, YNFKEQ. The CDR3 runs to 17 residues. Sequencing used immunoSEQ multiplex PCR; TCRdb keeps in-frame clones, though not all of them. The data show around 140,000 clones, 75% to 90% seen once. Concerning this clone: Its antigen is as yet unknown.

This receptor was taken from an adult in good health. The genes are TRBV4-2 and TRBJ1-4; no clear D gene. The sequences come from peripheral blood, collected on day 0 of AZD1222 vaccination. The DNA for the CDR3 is TGTGCCAGCAGCCAAGACCGGGAGACAAACGATAATGAAAAACTGTTTTTT. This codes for CASSQDRETNDNEKLFF.